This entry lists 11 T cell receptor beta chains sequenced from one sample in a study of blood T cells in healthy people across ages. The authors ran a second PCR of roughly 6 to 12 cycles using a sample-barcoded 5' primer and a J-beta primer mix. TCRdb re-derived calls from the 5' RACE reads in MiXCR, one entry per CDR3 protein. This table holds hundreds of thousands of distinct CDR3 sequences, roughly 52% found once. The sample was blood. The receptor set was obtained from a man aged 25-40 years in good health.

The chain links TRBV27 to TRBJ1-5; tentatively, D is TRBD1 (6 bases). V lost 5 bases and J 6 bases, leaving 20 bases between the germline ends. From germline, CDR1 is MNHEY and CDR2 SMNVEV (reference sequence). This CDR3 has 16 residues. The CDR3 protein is CASSKESTGLAQPQHF. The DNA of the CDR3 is TGTGCCAGCAGTAAGGAATCTACAGGGCTGGCTCAGCCCCAGCATTTT.

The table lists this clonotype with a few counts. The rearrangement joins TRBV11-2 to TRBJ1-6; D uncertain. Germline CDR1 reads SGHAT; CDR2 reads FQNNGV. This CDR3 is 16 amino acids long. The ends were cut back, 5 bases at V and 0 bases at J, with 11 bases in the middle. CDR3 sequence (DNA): TGTGCCAGCAGCGTCGGGAGCAACTCCTATAATTCACCCCTCCACTTT. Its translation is CASSVGSNSYNSPLHF.

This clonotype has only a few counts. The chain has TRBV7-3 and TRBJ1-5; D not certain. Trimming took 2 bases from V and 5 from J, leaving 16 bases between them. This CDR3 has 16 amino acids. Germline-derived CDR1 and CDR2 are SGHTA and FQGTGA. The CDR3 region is CASSLEGIKRDQPQHF. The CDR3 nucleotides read TGTGCCAGCAGCTTAGAGGGAATCAAACGTGATCAGCCCCAGCATTTT.

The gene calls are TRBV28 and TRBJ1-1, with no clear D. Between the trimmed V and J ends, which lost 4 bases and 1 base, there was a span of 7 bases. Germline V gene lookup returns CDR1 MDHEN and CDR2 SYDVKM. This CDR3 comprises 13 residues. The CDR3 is CASSWTWNTEAFF. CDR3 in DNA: TGTGCCAGCAGTTGGACCTGGAACACTGAAGCTTTCTTT.

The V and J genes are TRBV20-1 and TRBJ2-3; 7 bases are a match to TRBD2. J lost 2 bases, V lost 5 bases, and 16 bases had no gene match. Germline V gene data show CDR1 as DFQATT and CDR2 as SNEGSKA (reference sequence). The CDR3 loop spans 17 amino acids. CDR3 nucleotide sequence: TGCAGTGCTCAATCCGCCTACACAGCGGGGCCCACAGATACGCAGTATTTT. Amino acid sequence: CSAQSAYTAGPTDTQYF.

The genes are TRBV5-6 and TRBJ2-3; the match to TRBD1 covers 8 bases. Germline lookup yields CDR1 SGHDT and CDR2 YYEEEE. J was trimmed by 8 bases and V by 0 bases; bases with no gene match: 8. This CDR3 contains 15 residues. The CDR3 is CASSLARTGRGTQYF. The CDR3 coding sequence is TGTGCCAGCAGCTTGGCCAGGACAGGGCGTGGTACGCAGTATTTT. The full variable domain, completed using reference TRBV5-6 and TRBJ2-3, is DAGVTQSPTHLIKTRGQQVTLRCSPKSGHDTVSWYQQALGQGPQFIFQYYEEEERQRGNFPDRFSGHQFPNYSSELNVNALLLGDSALYLCASSLARTGRGTQYFGPGTRLTVL.

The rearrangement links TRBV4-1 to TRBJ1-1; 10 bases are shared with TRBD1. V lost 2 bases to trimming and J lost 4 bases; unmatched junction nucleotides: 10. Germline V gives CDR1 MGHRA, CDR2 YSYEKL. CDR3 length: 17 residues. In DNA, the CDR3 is TGCGCCAGCAGCCAACGCTCGACGGGACAGGGGCCCACTGAAGCTTTCTTT. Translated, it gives CASSQRSTGQGPTEAFF.

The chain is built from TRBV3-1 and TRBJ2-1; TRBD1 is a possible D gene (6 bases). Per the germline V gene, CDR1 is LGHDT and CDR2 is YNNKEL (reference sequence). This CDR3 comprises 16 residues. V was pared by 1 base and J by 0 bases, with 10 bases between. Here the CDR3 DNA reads TGTGCCAGCAGCCAAGCTTCAGGGGTCTCCTACAATGAGCAGTTCTTC. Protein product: CASSQASGVSYNEQFF.

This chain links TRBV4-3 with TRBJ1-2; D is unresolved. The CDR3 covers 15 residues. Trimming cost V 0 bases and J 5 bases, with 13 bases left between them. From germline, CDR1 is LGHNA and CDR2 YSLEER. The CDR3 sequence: CASSQDHLGNYGYTF. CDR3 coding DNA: TGCGCCAGCAGCCAAGATCACCTCGGAAATTATGGCTACACCTTC.

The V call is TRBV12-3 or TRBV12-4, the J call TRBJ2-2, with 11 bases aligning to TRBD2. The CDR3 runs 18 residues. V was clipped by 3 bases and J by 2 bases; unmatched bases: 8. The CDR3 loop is CASSFLTSGGRNTGELFF. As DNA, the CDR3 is TGTGCCAGCAGTTTTTTAACTAGCGGGGGCCGCAACACCGGGGAGCTGTTTTTT.

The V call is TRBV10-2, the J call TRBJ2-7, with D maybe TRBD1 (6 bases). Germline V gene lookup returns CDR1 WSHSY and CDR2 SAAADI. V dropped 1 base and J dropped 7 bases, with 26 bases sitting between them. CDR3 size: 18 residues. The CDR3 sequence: CASSEFRGLSLGYNEQYF. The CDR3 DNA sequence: TGCGCCAGCAGTGAGTTCAGGGGATTAAGTTTGGGATACAATGAGCAGTACTTC.